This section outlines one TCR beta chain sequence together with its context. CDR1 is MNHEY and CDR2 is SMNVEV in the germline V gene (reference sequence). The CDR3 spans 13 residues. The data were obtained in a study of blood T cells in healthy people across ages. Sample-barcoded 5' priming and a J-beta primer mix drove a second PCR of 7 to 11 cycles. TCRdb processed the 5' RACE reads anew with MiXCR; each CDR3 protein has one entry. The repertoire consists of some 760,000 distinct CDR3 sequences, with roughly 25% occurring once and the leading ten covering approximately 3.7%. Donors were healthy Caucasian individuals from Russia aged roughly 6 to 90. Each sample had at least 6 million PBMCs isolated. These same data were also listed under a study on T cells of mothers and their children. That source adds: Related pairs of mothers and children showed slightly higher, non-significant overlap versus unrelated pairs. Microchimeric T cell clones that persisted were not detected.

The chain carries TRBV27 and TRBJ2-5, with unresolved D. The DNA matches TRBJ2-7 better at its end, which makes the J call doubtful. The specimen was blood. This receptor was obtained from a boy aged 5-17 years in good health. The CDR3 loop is CASSFQQSYEQYF. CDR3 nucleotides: TGTGCCAGCAGTTTCCAACAGTCCTACGAGCAGTACTTC.